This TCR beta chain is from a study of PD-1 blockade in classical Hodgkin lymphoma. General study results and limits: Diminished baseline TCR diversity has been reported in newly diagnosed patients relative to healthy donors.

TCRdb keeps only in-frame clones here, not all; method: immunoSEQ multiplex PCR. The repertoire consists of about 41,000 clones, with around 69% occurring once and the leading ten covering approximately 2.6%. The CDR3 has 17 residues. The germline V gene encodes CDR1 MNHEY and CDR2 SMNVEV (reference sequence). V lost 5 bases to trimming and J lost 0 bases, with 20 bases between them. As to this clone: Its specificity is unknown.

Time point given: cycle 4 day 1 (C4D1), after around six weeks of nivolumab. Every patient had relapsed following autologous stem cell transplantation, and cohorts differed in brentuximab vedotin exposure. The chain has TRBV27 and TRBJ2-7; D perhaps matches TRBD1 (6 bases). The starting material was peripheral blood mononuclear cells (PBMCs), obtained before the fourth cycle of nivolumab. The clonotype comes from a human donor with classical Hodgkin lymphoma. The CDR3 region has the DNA TGTGCCAGCAGTCCGCTTACAGGGTGGCCAAACTCCTACGAGCAGTACTTC. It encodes CASSPLTGWPNSYEQYF.